The 11 T cell receptor beta chains below all came from one sample that was sequenced in a study of cytomegalovirus exposure and HLA in healthy donors. Use of 60 Vbeta and 13 Jbeta primers characterized the PCR. Assay used: immunoSEQ multiplex PCR; TCRdb lists only in-frame clones, some missing. This table holds roughly 190,000 clones, about an eighth found once. Sequenced material: PBMCs. These receptor sequences come from a man aged 50 or older in good health and CMV-seropositive.

This clone appeared a few times. The chain links TRBV12-2 to TRBJ1-1; the table assigns TRBD1, which was not confirmed against the DNA. TRBV12-2 is given as a pseudogene. CDR3 length equals 14 residues. CDR3 loop: CASRLGQGGSEAFF. CDR3 bases: TGTGCAAGTCGCTTGGGACAGGGGGGCTCTGAAGCTTTCTTT.

A note on this clone: At one boundary the junction diverges from the germline segment, which might be a read error. The rearrangement joins TRBV4-3 to TRBJ2-6; 8 bases align to TRBD1. This CDR3 is built from 15 residues. The germline V gene has CDR1 LGHNA and CDR2 YSLEER. CDR3 protein: CASSLRGQGANVLAF. The CDR3 nucleotides are TGCGCCAGCAGCCTCAGGGGGCAAGGGGCCAACGTCCTGGCTTTC.

This clone has only a few counts. The CDR3 DNA reads as TGTGCCAGTAGTACTTCTTGGGCCGGGGAGCAGTACGTC. As protein: CASSTSWAGEQYV. The J gene is TRBJ2-7, the V gene TRBV19; D is undetermined. The V end was cut by 4 bases, the J end by 7 bases, with 14 bases between. CDR1 and CDR2 from the germline V gene are LNHDA and SQIVND (reference sequence). The CDR3 is made up of 13 amino acids.

The chain uses TRBV5-1 and TRBJ1-2, with D unclear. V lost 2 bases and J lost 6, with 11 bases in between. The CDR3 sequence is 13 residues long. CDR1 and CDR2 (germline): SGHRS, YFSETQ. The CDR3 region has the DNA TGCGCCAGCAGCTTATTGTCCAGCGATGGCTACACCTTC. Amino acids: CASSLLSSDGYTF.

The V call is TRBV11-1, the J call TRBJ2-7, with D maybe TRBD2 (5 bases). The germline CDR1 and CDR2 sequences are SGHAT and FQDESV (reference sequence). The V gene lost 5 bases and the J gene lost 7 bases, with 15 bases spanning the gap. This CDR3 is 13 amino acids long. CDR3 region: CASSQPGVREQYF. For the CDR3, the DNA is TGTGCCAGCAGCCAGCCCGGGGTTCGGGAGCAGTACTTC.

This clone was recorded a few times. This chain uses TRBV5-1 with TRBJ2-7; the D gene is possibly TRBD1 (6 bases). CDR3 length equals 15 residues. Germline V gene lookup returns CDR1 SGHRS and CDR2 YFSETQ. The germline V and J ends were trimmed by 4 bases and 1 base, with 15 bases remaining between them. CDR3 residues: CASSPGTHQSYEQYF. The CDR3 DNA reads as TGCGCCAGCAGCCCAGGGACACATCAATCCTACGAGCAGTACTTC.

This clone occurred a few times. The rearrangement uses TRBV4-1 and TRBJ2-2; 12 nucleotides agree with TRBD2. This CDR3 is 14 amino acids long. The germline CDR1 and CDR2 sequences are MGHRA and YSYEKL. V shed 4 bases, J shed 8 bases, and the junction held 2 bases outside the gene matches. The CDR3 sequence: CASSRTSGEGELFF. CDR3 sequence (DNA): TGCGCCAGCAGCCGGACTAGCGGGGAGGGGGAGCTGTTTTTT.

In its sample, this clone was seen a few times. The genes are TRBV7-3 and TRBJ2-3; 7 positions agree with TRBD2. J was trimmed by 3 bases and V by 2 bases; bases with no gene match: 5. This CDR3 spans 15 amino acids. Germline CDR1 is SGHTA and CDR2 is FQGTGA. Here the CDR3 reads CASSLHGGGTDTQYF. The CDR3 region has the DNA TGTGCCAGCAGCTTACATGGGGGGGGAACAGATACGCAGTATTTT.

The chain links TRBV5-1 to TRBJ2-2; TRBD2 aligns across 10 bases. The CDR3 runs to 19 residues. Trimming cost V 2 bases and J 2 bases; bases outside gene matches: 12. Germline CDR1 SGHRS, CDR2 YFSETQ. Here the CDR3 reads CASSLLAGTGWGNTGELFF. The CDR3 region has the DNA TGCGCCAGCAGCTTACTAGCGGGGACCGGGTGGGGAAACACCGGGGAGCTGTTTTTT.

The chain recombines TRBV19 with TRBJ2-2; 8 nucleotides line up with TRBD1. CDR1 and CDR2 (germline): LNHDA, SQIVND (reference sequence). This CDR3 spans 17 amino acids. The V segment lost 5 bases and the J segment 2 bases; nucleotides outside the gene matches: 10. The CDR3 DNA reads as TGTGCCAGTAGTCGGACAGGGATTCTGATTAACACCGGGGAGCTGTTTTTT. Amino acid sequence: CASSRTGILINTGELFF.

The V and J genes are TRBV6-1 and TRBJ1-5; D is ambiguous. CDR1 is MNHNS, CDR2 SASEGT, per germline. CDR3 size: 13 residues. The V gene lost 0 bases and the J gene lost 4 bases, with 4 bases spanning the gap. As DNA, the CDR3 is TGTGCCAGCAGTGAAGCCGGTAATCAGCCCCAGCATTTT. Translation gives CASSEAGNQPQHF.